This passage covers 23 T cell receptor beta chains from one sample sequenced in a study of cytotoxic CD8 clonotypes in ibrutinib-treated CLL (dated by TCRdb to the early 2020s). The label giving this sample's time point can be read as: approximately 25 months on ibrutinib. Library construction relied on the immunoSEQ multiplex PCR assay. TCRdb's version of the immuneACCESS table is confined to in-frame rearrangements and falls short of the full clone set. An unresolved V gene accounts for under half of the shortfall where checked; the remainder is of unknown origin. In all, the sample holds over 95,000 clones, and 45% to 65% of those were seen once. In total, the top ten clones hold 30% to 45% of the sample. The sequenced sample was PBMCs, obtained after 24 months of ibrutinib treatment. Receptor source: a human donor with chronic lymphocytic leukemia.

This chain joins TRBV6-6 and TRBJ2-3; TRBD1 is a possible D gene (6 bases). The CDR3 loop spans 12 amino acids. Trimming shortened V by 5 bases and J by 6 bases, and 9 bases separated the two germline ends. Germline V lookup: CDR1 MNHNY, CDR2 SVGAGI (reference sequence). The CDR3 nucleotides are TGTGCCAGCAGTACAAGGGGGGATACGCAGTATTTT. It specifies CASSTRGDTQYF.

This clone was observed a few times. The CDR3 loop is CASSFGYTSRSGELFF. CDR3 bases: TGTGCCAGCAGTTTCGGGTACACTAGCCGAAGCGGGGAGCTGTTTTTT. V is TRBV27 and J is TRBJ2-2; weak D call: TRBD2 (6 bases). Trimming cost V 3 bases and J 7 bases, with 18 bases left between them. There are 16 residues in the CDR3. Germline V gene data show CDR1 as MNHEY and CDR2 as SMNVEV (reference sequence).

Only one count was recorded for this clone. The rearrangement links TRBV10-3 to TRBJ1-5, with 7 bases identical to TRBD1. Germline CDR1 ENHRY, CDR2 SYGVKD. V shed 4 bases, J shed 2 bases, and the junction held 2 bases outside the gene matches. CDR3 length equals 14 residues. In nucleotides, the CDR3 is TGTGCCATCAGTGTCCAGGGGGGCAATCAGCCCCAGCATTTT. Residues: CAISVQGGNQPQHF.

This clone is a singleton in its sample. The chain carries TRBV25-1 and TRBJ1-1; no reliable D call. V was cut by 5 bases and J by 3 bases, with 13 bases left in between. The CDR3 consists of 14 residues. The germline V gene encodes CDR1 MGHDK and CDR2 SYGVNS. CDR3 sequence (DNA): TGTGCCAGCAGTAGCCCGGGAGCGTACACTGAAGCTTTCTTT. Translating gives CASSSPGAYTEAFF.

The J gene is TRBJ1-3, the V gene TRBV6-1; 9 bases align to TRBD1. The CDR3 runs 15 residues. Germline assignment: CDR1 MNHNS and CDR2 SASEGT. V lost 6 bases to trimming and J lost 3 bases; unmatched junction nucleotides: 6. Here the CDR3 DNA reads TGTGCCAGCAGGGACAGGGGTTCTAGTGGAAACACCATATATTTT. It yields the protein CASRDRGSSGNTIYF.

Only a few counts were recorded for this clone. The chain has TRBV30 and TRBJ2-5, with a tentative D call TRBD1 (6 bases). CDR3 length: 14 amino acids. Trimming cost V 2 bases and J 5 bases, with 15 bases left between them. CDR1 is GTSNPN and CDR2 is SVGIG in the germline V gene (reference sequence). CDR3: CAWSFSTGWETQYF. The DNA for the CDR3 is TGTGCCTGGAGTTTCTCGACAGGATGGGAGACCCAGTACTTC.

The rearrangement links TRBV5-6 to TRBJ2-5; TRBD2 might be the D (6 bases). Germline lookup yields CDR1 SGHDT and CDR2 YYEEEE. There are 14 residues in the CDR3. The germline V and J ends were trimmed by 4 bases and 5 bases, with 15 bases remaining between them. The CDR3 nucleotides read TGTGCCAGCAGCCCGGAGGGGATTGGGGAGACCCAGTACTTC. Protein sequence: CASSPEGIGETQYF.

This clone was picked up a small number of times. The rearrangement links TRBV5-1 to TRBJ2-1, with 7 bases matching TRBD1. CDR1 and CDR2 from the germline V gene are SGHRS and YFSETQ. The CDR3 has 14 residues. J was trimmed by 2 bases and V by 3 bases; bases with no gene match: 2. DNA for the CDR3: TGCGCCAGCAGCTCAGGACAGGCCTACAATGAGCAGTTCTTC. This translates into CASSSGQAYNEQFF.

This chain connects TRBV6-1 to TRBJ2-7; D is uncertain. Germline V lookup: CDR1 MNHNS, CDR2 SASEGT. V was shortened by 8 bases and J by 1 base, with 9 bases between the two germline ends. This CDR3 contains 12 residues. For the CDR3, the DNA is TGTGCCAGCCTTCTGACTTCCTACGAGCAGTACTTC. This encodes CASLLTSYEQYF.

This clone occurred once. The gene calls are TRBV19 and TRBJ1-1; the match to TRBD1 covers 7 bases. V shed 2 bases and J 8 bases; nucleotides not matched to a gene: 8. The germline V gene encodes CDR1 LNHDA and CDR2 SQIVND (reference sequence). The length of the CDR3 is 14 residues. Written as DNA, the CDR3 is TGTGCCAGTAGTATACACGACAGGGCAGCCGAAGCTTTCTTT. Its translation: CASSIHDRAAEAFF. Filled out from reference TRBV19 and TRBJ1-1, the complete variable domain reads DGGITQSPKYLFRKEGQNVTLSCEQNLNHDAMYWYRQDPGQGLRLIYYSQIVNDFQKGDIAEGYSVSREKKESFPLTVTSAQKNPTAFYLCASSIHDRAAEAFFGQGTRLTVV.

Comment on this clone: The junction departs from the called germline gene at one end, perhaps through a read error. The chain joins TRBV7-7 to TRBJ2-3; tentatively, D is TRBD1 or TRBD2 (7 bases each). There are 14 residues in the CDR3. Looked up from germline, CDR1 is SSHAT and CDR2 is FNYEAQ (reference sequence). CDR3 amino acids: CASSGRGQTDTQYF. The CDR3 nucleotides are TGTGCTAGCAGTGGGAGGGGGCAGACAGATACGCAGTATTTT.

The chain employs TRBV6-5 and TRBJ2-7; D unclear. The CDR3 consists of 13 residues. V was clipped by 6 bases and J by 3 bases, with 12 bases between them. Per germline, CDR1 MNHEY and CDR2 SVGAGI. The CDR3, as DNA: TGTGCCAGCAGCCAGACCCCCCACTACGAGCAGTACTTC. It translates to CASSQTPHYEQYF.

The rearrangement links TRBV6-1 to TRBJ2-2; D gene uncertain. The germline gives CDR1 MNHNS, CDR2 SASEGT. The CDR3 is made up of 15 amino acids. Trimming cost V 4 bases and J 4 bases, with 13 bases left between them. The CDR3 protein is CASSVGFSVTGELFF. The CDR3 DNA reads TGTGCCAGCAGTGTCGGGTTCTCGGTCACCGGGGAGCTGTTTTTT.

This clone appeared a few times. The genes are TRBV30 and TRBJ1-4; D not certain. The ends were cut back, 0 bases at V and 8 bases at J, with 7 bases in the middle. This CDR3 region has 12 residues. Looked up from germline, CDR1 is GTSNPN and CDR2 is SVGIG (reference sequence). CDR3 sequence: CAWSVYGEKLFF. In DNA, the CDR3 is TGTGCCTGGAGTGTATATGGGGAAAAACTGTTTTTT.

The genes are TRBV29-1 and TRBJ2-1; 7 bases map to TRBD1. The CDR3 is made up of 12 amino acids. Germline V gene data show CDR1 as SQVTM and CDR2 as ANQGSEA. The ends lost 7 bases at V and 1 base at J; junction bases unmatched: 1. The CDR3 region is CSGGQSYNEQFF. The CDR3 DNA sequence: TGCAGCGGGGGACAGTCCTACAATGAGCAGTTCTTC.

The chain combines TRBV11-3 with TRBJ1-3; D ambiguous. Trimming took 4 bases from V and 0 from J, leaving 7 bases between them. Germline V gene sequence: CDR1 SGHNT, CDR2 YENEEA. The CDR3 sequence is 14 residues long. For the CDR3, the DNA is TGTGCCAGCAGCTCACAAGTCTCTGGAAACACCATATATTTT. It encodes CASSSQVSGNTIYF.

The chain couples TRBV28 to TRBJ2-7, with TRBD1 identical over 9 bases. The CDR3 length is 15 residues. V trimming: 6 bases; J trimming: 2 bases; junction bases outside the gene matches: 8. CDR1 and CDR2 (germline): MDHEN, SYDVKM. The CDR3 sequence is CASSWDRARPYEQYF. In DNA, the CDR3 is TGTGCCAGCAGCTGGGACAGGGCAAGACCCTACGAGCAGTACTTC.

The chain couples TRBV7-2 to TRBJ1-1, with 8 bases aligning to TRBD1. The CDR3 is 13 residues long. Germline CDR1 SGHTA, CDR2 FQGNSA. Trimming at V came to 7 bases and at J to 4 bases, leaving 5 bases not matched to a gene. CDR3 loop: CASTGQGGTEAFF. CDR3 DNA sequence: TGTGCCAGCACCGGACAGGGAGGCACTGAAGCTTTCTTT. The variable domain in full, completed from reference TRBV7-2 and TRBJ1-1, reads GAGVSQSPSNKVTEKGKDVELRCDPISGHTALYWYRQSLGQGLEFLIYFQGNSAPDKSGLPSDRFSAERTGGSVSTLTIQRTQQEDSAVYLCASTGQGGTEAFFGQGTRLTVV.

This clone turned up a few times. The J gene is TRBJ2-1, the V gene TRBV6-5, with D unclear. CDR3 length: 12 amino acids. Trimming shortened V by 6 bases and J by 6 bases, and 9 bases separated the two germline ends. CDR1 and CDR2 from the germline V gene are MNHEY and SVGAGI. The DNA for the CDR3 is TGTGCCAGCAGCACAGTGACCAATGAGCAGTTCTTC. It translates to CASSTVTNEQFF.

The chain's CDR3 is CAWRSRQGNYGYTF. Written as DNA, the CDR3 is TGTGCCTGGAGGTCGCGCCAGGGTAACTATGGCTACACCTTC. The rearrangement links TRBV30 to TRBJ1-2, with D maybe TRBD1 (5 bases). This CDR3 comprises 14 residues. CDR1 and CDR2 from the germline V gene are GTSNPN and SVGIG (reference sequence). The V end lost 3 bases, the J end lost 1 base, and 12 bases lay between the germline ends. The full variable domain, completed using reference TRBV30 and TRBJ1-2, is SQTIHQWPATLVQPVGSPLSLECTVEGTSNPNLYWYRQAAGRGLQLLFYSVGIGQISSEVPQNLSASRPQDRQFILSSKKLLLSDSGFYLCAWRSRQGNYGYTFGSGTRLTVV.

The V gene is TRBV29-1, the J gene TRBJ1-1; no firm D call. V was cut by 0 bases and J by 7 bases, with 9 bases left in between. CDR3 length equals 12 residues. The germline V gene encodes CDR1 SQVTM and CDR2 ANQGSEA. DNA for the CDR3: TGCAGCGTTGAAGATGGAACGAATGAAGCTTTCTTT. Translating it yields CSVEDGTNEAFF.

The J gene is TRBJ2-5, the V gene TRBV5-6; D unclear. The V and J ends lost 0 bases and 4 bases respectively, with 13 bases between them. The CDR3 loop spans 15 amino acids. Germline CDR1 SGHDT, CDR2 YYEEEE. CDR3 DNA sequence: TGTGCCAGCAGCTTGGGTTCGGCTGGTGGAGAGACCCAGTACTTC. Its protein product is CASSLGSAGGETQYF.

The chain links TRBV5-1 to TRBJ1-5; D uncertain. The CDR3 is made up of 13 amino acids. Trimming took off 4 bases at V and 0 bases at J, with 5 bases between the two ends. The germline V gene encodes CDR1 SGHRS and CDR2 YFSETQ. This chain's CDR3 is CASSRSSNQPQHF. In DNA, the CDR3 is TGCGCCAGCAGCCGTAGTAGCAATCAGCCCCAGCATTTT.